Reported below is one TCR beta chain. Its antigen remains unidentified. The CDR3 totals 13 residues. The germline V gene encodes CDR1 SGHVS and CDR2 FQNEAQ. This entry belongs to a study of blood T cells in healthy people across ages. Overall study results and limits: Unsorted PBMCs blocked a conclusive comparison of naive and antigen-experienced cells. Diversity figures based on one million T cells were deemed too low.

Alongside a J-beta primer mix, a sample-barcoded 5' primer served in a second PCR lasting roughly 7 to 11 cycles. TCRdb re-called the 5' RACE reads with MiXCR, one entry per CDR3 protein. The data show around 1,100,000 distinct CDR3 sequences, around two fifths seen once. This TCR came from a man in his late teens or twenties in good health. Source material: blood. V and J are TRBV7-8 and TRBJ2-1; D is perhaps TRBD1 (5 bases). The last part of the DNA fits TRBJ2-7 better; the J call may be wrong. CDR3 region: CASSARQYNEQYF. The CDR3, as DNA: TGTGCCAGCAGCGCGCGACAGTACAATGAGCAGTACTTC.